The sequence of this TCR beta chain was determined in a study of T cell responses to AZD1222 COVID-19 vaccine. Generated by immunoSEQ multiplex PCR, the TCRdb table keeps only in-frame clones and is missing some. The sample includes more than 90,000 clones, around nine tenths of them seen just once. Study observations and caveats: Spike-wide vaccine-associated CD4 TCRs dominated at 160-218 and 743-854.

As to this clone: Antigen specificity is unknown.

Analyses pooled second doses at about 4 or about 12 weeks. This specimen was peripheral blood, taken 28 days after the second AZD1222 dose. The sequence was collected from an adult who received the AZD1222 COVID-19 vaccine.

The CDR3 coding sequence is TGCGCCAGCAGCTTGTTGGGAGTTAATCCCTACGAGCAGTACTTC. As protein: CASSLLGVNPYEQYF. V usage is TRBV5-1 and J usage is TRBJ2-7; possibly TRBD2 for D (5 bases). CDR1 SGHRS and CDR2 YFSETQ come from the germline V gene. This CDR3 spans 15 amino acids. Trimming took 1 base from V and 2 from J, leaving 13 bases between them.